This TCR beta chain was sequenced in a study of identical twins' blood T cells. Findings of the study overall: Shared CDR3 clonotype counts tracked mainly the product of cloneset sizes.

Three pairs of healthy female monozygous twins were the donors. In the original workflow: Each library had roughly 2.2 to 4 million CDR3 reads and about 90,000 to nearly 550,000 clonotypes. MiXCR was run by TCRdb on the 5' RACE reads, yielding one entry per CDR3 protein. These V and J calls derive from TCRdb rather than the authors' analysis. The repertoire holds roughly 380,000 distinct CDR3 sequences, with 25% to 35% as singletons. For this clonotype: Its antigen is still unknown.

Sequences were obtained from PBMCs. The sequence came from a woman aged 18-49 years in good health.

CDR3 in DNA: TGCGCCAGCAGCACCGGGACTAGCGGGAGGTATTCAGATACGCAGTATTTT. Amino acid sequence: CASSTGTSGRYSDTQYF. The rearrangement joins TRBV5-1 to TRBJ2-3, with 15 bases identical to TRBD2. Per the germline V gene, CDR1 is SGHRS and CDR2 is YFSETQ. This CDR3 is 17 amino acids long. V was clipped by 4 bases and J by 4 bases; unmatched bases: 7.